This TCR beta chain was captured in a study of blood T cell repertoires in COVID-19. From germline, CDR1 is SGHRS and CDR2 YFSETQ. This CDR3 region has 16 residues. Trimming shortened V by 6 bases and J by 1 base, and 19 bases separated the two germline ends. Generated by immunoSEQ multiplex PCR, the TCRdb table keeps only in-frame clones and is missing some. The profile shows 200,000 to 300,000 clones, 75% to 90% of them singletons. This clonotype was sampled from a young woman who had recovered from COVID-19. The sequencing input was peripheral blood. The V and J genes are TRBV5-1 and TRBJ1-1; a weak D match, TRBD1 (5 bases). CDR3 amino acids: CASTPAGGDGNTEAFF. The CDR3 DNA is TGCGCCAGCACCCCAGCGGGGGGGGATGGGAACACTGAAGCTTTCTTT.